This passage covers 27 T cell receptor beta chains from one sample sequenced in a study of T cell changes during pregnancy in multiple sclerosis. Assay used: immunoSEQ multiplex PCR; TCRdb lists only in-frame clones, some missing. The table lists 50,000 to 60,000 clones, more than 80% of them singletons. The source was CD4+ T cells from peripheral blood mononuclear cells, collected in the first trimester of pregnancy. All receptors come from a female donor with multiple sclerosis, enrolled in a pregnancy study.

The CDR3 loop is CASGVGGTVQETQYF. As DNA, the CDR3 is TGCGCCAGTGGGGTTGGGGGGACCGTCCAAGAGACCCAGTACTTC. This sequence joins TRBV5-1 and TRBJ2-5, with a tentative D call TRBD2 (6 bases). CDR1 is SGHRS and CDR2 is YFSETQ in the germline V gene. The CDR3 spans 15 residues. The V gene lost 8 bases and the J gene lost 1 base, with 18 bases spanning the gap.

The chain uses TRBV29-1 and TRBJ1-1; maybe TRBD1 (6 bases). Germline assignment: CDR1 SQVTM and CDR2 ANQGSEA. The ends were cut back, 4 bases at V and 0 bases at J, with 9 bases in the middle. The CDR3 has 13 amino acids. This CDR3 is CSVGGGMNTEAFF. In nucleotides, the CDR3 is TGCAGCGTTGGGGGGGGCATGAACACTGAAGCTTTCTTT. Variable domain in full (rest from reference TRBV29-1 and TRBJ1-1): SAVISQKPSRDICQRGTSLTIQCQVDSQVTMMFWYRQQPGQSLTLIATANQGSEATYESGFVIDKFPISRPNLTFSTLTVSNMSPEDSSIYLCSVGGGMNTEAFFGQGTRLTVV.

The CDR3 sequence is CASSHNLETQYF. CDR3 bases: TGTGCCAGCAGTCACAATTTGGAGACCCAGTACTTC. This rearrangement joins TRBV6-5 to TRBJ2-5; D gene uncertain. Trimming left V 5 bases short and J 5 bases short, with 9 bases between. The CDR3 extends over 12 amino acids. Germline lookup yields CDR1 MNHEY and CDR2 SVGAGI.

This clone was detected a few times. This chain uses TRBV6-1 with TRBJ1-3; a weak D match, TRBD1 (5 bases). Germline CDR1 reads MNHNS; CDR2 reads SASEGT. The CDR3 runs to 14 residues. V lost 5 bases, J lost 1 base, and 9 bases lay in between. The CDR3 sequence: CASSSGGSGNTIYF. Written as DNA, the CDR3 is TGTGCCAGCAGTTCCGGGGGGTCTGGAAACACCATATATTTT.

The chain employs TRBV6-5 and TRBJ1-4; D possibly corresponds to TRBD1 (5 bases). There are 15 residues in the CDR3. CDR1 and CDR2 from the germline V gene are MNHEY and SVGAGI. With 2 bases removed from V and 7 bases from J, the gap between germline ends came to 14 bases. The DNA for the CDR3 is TGTGCCAGCAGTTACCAGGACCGCAGGGTTGAAAAACTGTTTTTT. This encodes CASSYQDRRVEKLFF.

The chain recombines TRBV5-5 with TRBJ2-5; 7 bases are shared with TRBD1. Trimming cost V 1 base and J 0 bases; bases outside gene matches: 9. This CDR3 comprises 17 residues. CDR1 and CDR2 (germline): SGHKS, YYEKEE (reference sequence). The CDR3 nucleotides are TGTGCCAGCAGCTTGTCTTTCTATGGGACAGACCAAGAGACCCAGTACTTC. Encoded protein: CASSLSFYGTDQETQYF.

The chain employs TRBV27 and TRBJ2-5; TRBD1 is a possible D gene (6 bases). Trimming pared 3 bases from V and 4 bases from J, leaving 12 bases between. Germline V CDR1 and CDR2: MNHEY, SMNVEV (reference sequence). The CDR3 extends over 14 amino acids. This chain's CDR3 is CASSFLRGTETQYF. CDR3 DNA sequence: TGTGCCAGCAGTTTCCTTAGGGGGACAGAGACCCAGTACTTC.

This chain uses TRBV19 with TRBJ1-1; weak D call: TRBD1 (6 bases). CDR1 LNHDA and CDR2 SQIVND come from the germline V gene (reference sequence). Trimming removed 3 bases at V and 3 bases at J, with 11 bases between. The CDR3 covers 14 residues. Here the CDR3 reads CASSMRGGDTEAFF. The CDR3 nucleotides read TGTGCCAGTAGTATGAGGGGGGGGGACACTGAAGCTTTCTTT.

The chain uses TRBV28 and TRBJ2-7; D gene unclear. CDR3 length: 15 amino acids. With 4 bases removed from V and 5 bases from J, the gap between germline ends came to 18 bases. From germline, CDR1 is MDHEN and CDR2 SYDVKM. CDR3 residues: CASSYLSGPRNEQYF. CDR3 nucleotides: TGTGCCAGCAGTTACCTCTCGGGTCCGAGGAACGAGCAGTACTTC.

This rearrangement joins TRBV30 to TRBJ1-5; the match to TRBD1 covers 7 bases. This CDR3 comprises 13 residues. Trimming took 5 bases from V and 6 from J; bases not matched to a gene: 7. CDR1 and CDR2 from the germline V gene are GTSNPN and SVGIG (reference sequence). The CDR3: CAWDRETGQPQHF. Here the CDR3 DNA reads TGTGCCTGGGACAGGGAGACAGGTCAGCCCCAGCATTTT.

This clone was observed a single time. This sequence joins TRBV14 and TRBJ2-2; D is perhaps TRBD2 (6 bases). CDR3 length equals 14 residues. V shed 1 base and J shed 5 bases, with 8 bases lying between them. The germline CDR1 and CDR2 sequences are SGHDN and FVKESK. The CDR3 sequence: CASSQVAGTGELFF. The CDR3 DNA sequence: TGTGCCAGCAGCCAAGTTGCGGGAACCGGGGAGCTGTTTTTT.

This rearrangement joins TRBV7-9 to TRBJ2-7, with D possibly matching TRBD1 (5 bases). The CDR3 runs to 13 residues. CDR1 SEHNR and CDR2 FQNEAQ come from the germline V gene (reference sequence). The V gene lost 5 bases and the J gene lost 3 bases, with 11 bases spanning the gap. CDR3 sequence (DNA): TGTGCCAGCAGCCCCTTCACAGGCTACGAGCAGTACTTC. This codes for CASSPFTGYEQYF.

J is TRBJ2-5 and V is TRBV7-2; 9 nucleotides align to TRBD1. V dropped 2 bases and J dropped 4; count of bases not matched to a gene: 5. This CDR3 is built from 15 residues. CDR1 SGHTA and CDR2 FQGNSA come from the germline V gene. CDR3 protein: CASSLTGGTVETQYF. In nucleotides, the CDR3 is TGTGCCAGCAGCTTAACAGGGGGCACAGTAGAGACCCAGTACTTC.

The V and J genes are TRBV19 and TRBJ2-5; possible D gene TRBD1, 5 bases. The CDR3 consists of 11 residues. In germline, CDR1 is LNHDA, CDR2 SQIVND (reference sequence). V was trimmed by 8 bases and J by 5 bases, leaving 9 bases between them. In DNA form, the CDR3 reads TGTGCCAGTGGGGCCGGGGAGACCCAGTACTTC. This encodes CASGAGETQYF.

The chain is built from TRBV7-8 and TRBJ2-7, with TRBD2 identical over 9 bases. This CDR3 has 14 amino acids. CDR1 is SGHVS and CDR2 is FQNEAQ in the germline V gene. The junction had 5 bases not matched to a gene; V was cut back by 2 bases and J by 6 bases. The CDR3: CASSLIAGDSEQYF. The CDR3 DNA reads as TGTGCCAGCAGCTTAATAGCGGGAGACTCCGAGCAGTACTTC.

V and J are TRBV6-5 and TRBJ2-7, with 7 positions matching TRBD1. V shed 5 bases, J shed 0 bases, and the junction held 7 bases outside the gene matches. The CDR3 contains 15 residues. The germline gives CDR1 MNHEY, CDR2 SVGAGI. CDR3 sequence reads: CASSPDRPSSYEQYF. The CDR3 DNA is TGTGCCAGCAGTCCGGACAGGCCGAGCTCCTACGAGCAGTACTTC.

The rearrangement joins TRBV19 to TRBJ2-1; 11 bases map to TRBD2. Germline trimming cut 5 bases from V and 7 bases from J; bases unmatched to any gene: 4. The CDR3 is 14 residues long. Germline V gene lookup returns CDR1 LNHDA and CDR2 SQIVND (reference sequence). The CDR3: CASSPGLAANEQFF. The CDR3 nucleotides read TGTGCCAGTAGTCCGGGACTAGCGGCGAATGAGCAGTTCTTC.

The chain joins TRBV5-1 to TRBJ1-4; a weak D match, TRBD1 (5 bases). The CDR3 is 15 amino acids. Germline V lookup: CDR1 SGHRS, CDR2 YFSETQ. V was shortened by 0 bases and J by 5 bases, with 11 bases between the two germline ends. CDR3 loop: CASSLATGPNEKLFF. For the CDR3, the DNA is TGCGCCAGCAGCTTGGCTACAGGACCCAATGAAAAACTGTTTTTT.

V is TRBV12-5 and J is TRBJ1-3; 10 nucleotides match TRBD1. With V trimmed by 2 bases and J by 2 bases, 15 bases remained unmatched. Germline CDR1 LGHNT, CDR2 FRNRAP. The CDR3 is made up of 20 amino acids. CDR3 bases: TGTGCTAGTGGTTTGTTTAGCCCAGCCGGACAGGGGGTGGCTGGAAACACCATATATTTT. It is translated as CASGLFSPAGQGVAGNTIYF.

The V call is TRBV28, the J call TRBJ1-3, with 8 bases that match TRBD1. With 4 bases clipped from V and 2 bases from J, the junction kept 10 bases outside the gene matches. The germline V gene encodes CDR1 MDHEN and CDR2 SYDVKM. CDR3 length: 17 amino acids. As DNA, the CDR3 is TGTGCCAGCAGTTCAGGGGGCGGACGACTAGCTGGAAACACCATATATTTT. It specifies CASSSGGGRLAGNTIYF.

The rearrangement uses TRBV28 and TRBJ2-7; 10 bases match TRBD2. In germline, CDR1 is MDHEN, CDR2 SYDVKM. V lost 4 bases and J lost 4; bases outside the gene matches: 4. The CDR3 is 14 amino acids. The CDR3 DNA follows: TGTGCCAGCAGTTGGAGCGGGAGGGCTTACGAGCAGTACTTC. This sequence encodes CASSWSGRAYEQYF.

V and J are TRBV27 and TRBJ2-7; 10 nucleotides match TRBD1. Germline V CDR1 and CDR2: MNHEY, SMNVEV (reference sequence). This CDR3 comprises 13 residues. V lost 5 bases to trimming and J lost 8 bases; unmatched junction nucleotides: 6. The DNA of the CDR3 is TGTGCCAGCAGTACGACAGGGGGCTTTAAGCAGTACTTC. It translates to CASSTTGGFKQYF.

CDR3 loop: CASSLIGGQGQETQYF. In DNA form, the CDR3 reads TGTGCCAGCAGCTTAATTGGCGGACAGGGGCAAGAGACCCAGTACTTC. The rearrangement links TRBV7-6 to TRBJ2-5; 9 positions agree with TRBD1. Germline V gene sequence: CDR1 SGHVS, CDR2 FNYEAQ. The CDR3 runs 16 residues. Trimming cost V 2 bases and J 2 bases; bases outside gene matches: 6.

In its sample, this clone was seen once. The gene calls are TRBV21-1 and TRBJ2-3; whether TRBD1, the table's D call, matches the DNA was not checked. TRBV21-1 is termed a pseudogene. The CDR3 loop spans 16 amino acids. CDR3 DNA: TGTGCCAGGCGGACAGGGGGCAACATTAACACAGATACGCAGTATTTT. Protein: CARRTGGNINTDTQYF.

The table lists this clone with a count of one. The V call is TRBV7-9, the J call TRBJ2-6; D might be TRBD1 (5 bases). V lost 5 bases, J lost 3 bases, and 11 bases lay in between. Germline CDR1 and CDR2: SEHNR and FQNEAQ (reference sequence). The CDR3 covers 15 residues. CDR3 bases: TGTGCCAGCAGCCCCACAGGCTTTGGGGCCAACGTCCTGACTTTC. It yields the protein CASSPTGFGANVLTF.

For the CDR3, the DNA is TGTGCCAGCAGCCCAGGCCAGAACTATGGCTACACCTTC. Protein product: CASSPGQNYGYTF. This chain uses TRBV5-4 with TRBJ1-2; no definite D call. The CDR3 spans 13 residues. Between the trimmed V and J ends, which lost 4 bases and 2 bases, there was a span of 9 bases. Germline assignment: CDR1 SGHNT and CDR2 YYREEE (reference sequence).

V and J are TRBV28 and TRBJ2-2, with TRBD1 identical over 9 bases. The V and J ends lost 2 bases and 6 bases, in that order; junction bases with no gene match: 10. The CDR3 runs to 17 residues. Per germline, CDR1 MDHEN and CDR2 SYDVKM. The CDR3, as DNA: TGTGCCAGCAGTTTAGACACTCCCGGGACAGGGCCCGGGGAGCTGTTTTTT. It codes for CASSLDTPGTGPGELFF.